This T cell receptor (beta chain) was recovered during a study of regulatory dendritic cells for organ transplantation. Study information: Regulatory dendritic cells were monocyte-derived, receiving vitamin D3 on days 0 and 4 and IL-10 on day 4. Whole-study findings and limits: Memory CD8+ clonal expansion seemed more limited with regulatory than mature dendritic cells.

Measured with immunoSEQ multiplex PCR; TCRdb has only the in-frame clones, and not every one. The sample records about 12,000 clones, about 70% being singletons. Trimming took 4 bases from V and 6 from J, leaving 8 bases between them. Germline CDR1 reads SGHNT; CDR2 reads YYREEE (reference sequence). The CDR3 covers 13 residues. There are a few counts of this clone. Its specificity is unknown. Sorted T cells were CFSE-labeled and cultured 4 to 5 days with allogeneic regulatory or mature dendritic cells at 1:10. This clonotype was sampled from a human donor in good health. J is TRBJ1-6 and V is TRBV5-4; D not certain. The sample taken for sequencing was naive CD4+ T cells from blood cultured with regulatory dendritic cells. Subset: CD45RA+ naive T cells. The CDR3 here is CASSARFNSPLHF. Here the CDR3 DNA reads TGTGCCAGCAGCGCCCGGTTTAATTCACCCCTCCACTTT.